This T cell receptor beta chain emerged from a study of cytomegalovirus exposure and HLA in healthy donors. The PCR had 60 Vbeta and 13 Jbeta primers. Measured with immunoSEQ multiplex PCR; TCRdb has only the in-frame clones, and not every one. Among some 100,000 clones, more than 75% were seen once, and the ten largest hold more than 10%. CDR3 size: 15 residues. The germline CDR1 and CDR2 sequences are SGHDT and YYEEEE. V lost 5 bases, J lost 0 bases, and 12 bases lay in between. This sequence originates from a woman between 35 and 50 years old in good health and CMV-seropositive. The V call is TRBV5-6, the J call TRBJ1-3, with D possibly matching TRBD1 (5 bases). Specimen: PBMCs. The CDR3 here is CASRRNGGSGNTIYF. The CDR3 DNA follows: TGTGCCAGCAGAAGGAACGGGGGCTCTGGAAACACCATATATTTT.